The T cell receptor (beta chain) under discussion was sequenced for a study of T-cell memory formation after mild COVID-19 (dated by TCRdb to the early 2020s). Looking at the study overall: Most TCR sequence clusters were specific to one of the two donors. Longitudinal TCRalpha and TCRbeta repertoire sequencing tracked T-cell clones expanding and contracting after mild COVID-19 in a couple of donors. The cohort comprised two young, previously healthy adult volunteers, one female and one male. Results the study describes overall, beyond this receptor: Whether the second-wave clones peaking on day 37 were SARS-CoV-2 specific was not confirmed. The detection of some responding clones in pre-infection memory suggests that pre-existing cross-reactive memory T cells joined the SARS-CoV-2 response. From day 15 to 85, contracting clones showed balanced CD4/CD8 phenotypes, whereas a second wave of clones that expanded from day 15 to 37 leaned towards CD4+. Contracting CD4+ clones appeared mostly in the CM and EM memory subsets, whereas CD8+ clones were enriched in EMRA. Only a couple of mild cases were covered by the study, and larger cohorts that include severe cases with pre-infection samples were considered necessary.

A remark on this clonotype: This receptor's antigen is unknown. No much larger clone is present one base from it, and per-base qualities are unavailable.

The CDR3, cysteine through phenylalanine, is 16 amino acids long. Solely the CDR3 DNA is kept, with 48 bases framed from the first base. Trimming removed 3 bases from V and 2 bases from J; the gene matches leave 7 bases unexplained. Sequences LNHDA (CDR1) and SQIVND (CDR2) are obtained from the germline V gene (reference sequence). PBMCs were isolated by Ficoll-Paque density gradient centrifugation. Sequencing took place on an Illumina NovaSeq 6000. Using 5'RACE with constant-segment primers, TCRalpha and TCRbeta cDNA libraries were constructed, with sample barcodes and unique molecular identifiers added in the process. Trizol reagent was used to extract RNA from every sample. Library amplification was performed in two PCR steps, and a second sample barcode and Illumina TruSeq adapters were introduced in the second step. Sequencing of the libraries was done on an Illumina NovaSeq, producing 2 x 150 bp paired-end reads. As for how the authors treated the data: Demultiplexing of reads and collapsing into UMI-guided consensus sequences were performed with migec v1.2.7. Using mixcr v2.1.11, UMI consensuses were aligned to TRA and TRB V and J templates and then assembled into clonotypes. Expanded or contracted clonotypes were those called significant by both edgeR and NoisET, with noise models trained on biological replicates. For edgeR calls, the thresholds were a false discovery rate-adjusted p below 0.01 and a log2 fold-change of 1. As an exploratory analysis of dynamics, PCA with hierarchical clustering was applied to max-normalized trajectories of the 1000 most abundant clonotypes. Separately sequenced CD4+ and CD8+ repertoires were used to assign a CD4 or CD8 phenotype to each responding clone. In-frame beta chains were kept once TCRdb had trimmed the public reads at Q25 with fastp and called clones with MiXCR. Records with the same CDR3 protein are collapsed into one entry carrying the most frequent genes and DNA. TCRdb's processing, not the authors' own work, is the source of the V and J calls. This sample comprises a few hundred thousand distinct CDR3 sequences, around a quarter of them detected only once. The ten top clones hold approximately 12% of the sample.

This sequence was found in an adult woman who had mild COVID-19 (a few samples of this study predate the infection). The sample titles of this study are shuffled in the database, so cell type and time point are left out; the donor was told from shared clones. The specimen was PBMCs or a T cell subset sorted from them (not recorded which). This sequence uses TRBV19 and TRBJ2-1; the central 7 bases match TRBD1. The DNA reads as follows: TGTGCCAGTAGTATTTGGGGACAGAATCCCTACAATGAGCAGTTCTTC. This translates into CASSIWGQNPYNEQFF.